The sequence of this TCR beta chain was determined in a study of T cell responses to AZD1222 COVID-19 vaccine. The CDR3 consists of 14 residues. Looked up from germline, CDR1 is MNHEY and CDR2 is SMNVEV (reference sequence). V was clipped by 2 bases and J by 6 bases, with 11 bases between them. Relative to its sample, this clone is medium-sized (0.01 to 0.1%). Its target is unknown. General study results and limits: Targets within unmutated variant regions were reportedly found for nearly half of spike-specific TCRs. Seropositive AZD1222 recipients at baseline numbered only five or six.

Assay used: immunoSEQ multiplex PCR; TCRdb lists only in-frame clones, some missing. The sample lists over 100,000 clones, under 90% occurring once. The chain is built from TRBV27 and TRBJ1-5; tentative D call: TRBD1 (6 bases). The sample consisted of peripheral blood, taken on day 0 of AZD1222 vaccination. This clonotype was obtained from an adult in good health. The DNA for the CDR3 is TGTGCCAGCAGTTTAGAGGGGGGAGGTCAGCCCCAGCATTTT. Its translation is CASSLEGGGQPQHF.